Listed below are T cell receptor beta chains from one sample, sequenced in a study of shared clonotypes between healthy human individuals. The data were produced by immunoSEQ multiplex PCR, yet TCRdb's version contains in-frame clones alone and is incomplete. Among about 960,000 clones listed, about three quarters were seen once. Material for sequencing was memory CD4+ T cells sorted from blood. These TCRs come from a man aged 18 to 29 in good health. The CDR3 runs from the conserved cysteine through the conserved F or W. D genes are given only for firm matches. Only some rows state a clone size, as once, few, many or a class for expanded clones.

D: -
V: TRBV9
J: TRBJ1-2
size: -
CDR3: CASSPGHLDGYTF
DNA: TGTGCCAGCAGCCCGGGACATCTGGATGGCTACACCTTC

D: -
V: TRBV7-6
J: TRBJ2-1
size: -
CDR3: CASSLGGTPQYNEQFF
DNA: TGTGCCAGCAGCTTAGGGGGGACTCCCCAATACAATGAGCAGTTCTTC

D: -
V: TRBV5-1
J: TRBJ2-1
size: -
CDR3: CASTLGDRTYNEQFF
DNA: TGCGCCAGCACCCTGGGTGACAGGACTTACAATGAGCAGTTCTTC

D: -
V: TRBV18
J: TRBJ2-6
size: -
CDR3: CASSPPEGRLSGANVLTF
DNA: TGTGCCAGCTCCCCCCCCGAGGGACGGCTATCTGGGGCCAACGTCCTGACTTTC

D: TRBD1
V: TRBV7-9
J: TRBJ2-5
size: -
CDR3: CASSPPLGTGQETQYF
DNA: TGTGCCAGCAGCCCCCCCTTGGGGACAGGACAAGAGACCCAGTACTTC

D: -
V: TRBV28
J: TRBJ1-1
size: few
CDR3: CASSFDLPGKAFF
DNA: TGTGCCAGCAGTTTCGACCTACCGGGGAAAGCTTTCTTT

D: TRBD1
V: TRBV6-5
J: TRBJ1-6
size: few
CDR3: CASSYYSTGGERPLHF
DNA: TGTGCCAGCAGTTACTATTCTACAGGGGGCGAACGACCCCTCCACTTT

D: TRBD1
V: TRBV30
J: TRBJ2-2
size: -
CDR3: CAWSRQGLDTGELFF
DNA: TGTGCCTGGAGTAGACAGGGGCTCGACACCGGGGAGCTGTTTTTT

D: TRBD2
V: TRBV30
J: TRBJ2-2
size: -
CDR3: CAWNQGGGELFF
DNA: TGTGCCTGGAACCAGGGAGGGGGGGAGCTGTTTTTT

D: -
V: TRBV29-1
J: TRBJ1-1
size: -
CDR3: CSVQGGPDTEAFF
DNA: TGCAGCGTTCAAGGGGGACCGGACACTGAAGCTTTCTTT

D: -
V: TRBV11-2
J: TRBJ2-3
size: -
CDR3: CASSSRGEGDTQYF
DNA: TGTGCCAGCAGCTCCAGGGGGGAGGGAGATACGCAGTATTTT

D: TRBD2
V: TRBV19
J: TRBJ2-2
size: many
CDR3: CASSPRELAGGELFF
DNA: TGTGCCAGTAGTCCGAGGGAACTAGCGGGCGGGGAGCTGTTTTTT

D: -
V: TRBV5-1
J: TRBJ1-2
size: -
CDR3: CASSLGDGNPTDGYTF
DNA: TGCGCCAGCAGCTTGGGGGACGGGAACCCGACCGATGGCTACACCTTC

D: -
V: TRBV6-6
J: TRBJ2-3
size: -
CDR3: CASREGSGTDTQYF
DNA: TGTGCCAGCAGAGAGGGTAGCGGCACAGATACGCAGTATTTT

D: -
V: TRBV4-2
J: TRBJ2-1
size: -
CDR3: CASSQDGLAVDEQFF
DNA: TGTGCCAGCAGCCAAGACGGGCTAGCTGTCGATGAGCAGTTCTTC

D: -
V: TRBV5-1
J: TRBJ2-3
size: -
CDR3: CASSLEATTDTQYF
DNA: TGCGCCAGCAGCTTGGAAGCCACCACAGATACGCAGTATTTT

D: -
V: TRBV11-2
J: TRBJ1-4
size: few
CDR3: CASSMGPEKLFF
DNA: TGTGCCAGCAGCATGGGACCTGAAAAACTGTTTTTT

D: TRBD2
V: TRBV19
J: TRBJ2-1
size: -
CDR3: CASTREGSSYNEQFF
DNA: TGTGCCAGTACCCGGGAGGGGAGCTCCTACAATGAGCAGTTCTTC

D: -
V: TRBV11-1
J: TRBJ2-5
size: few
CDR3: CASSLGEKETQYF
DNA: TGTGCCAGCAGCCTCGGGGAGAAGGAGACCCAGTACTTC

D: TRBD1
V: TRBV30
J: TRBJ1-5
size: few
CDR3: CAWSEAIGTVTSAQHF
DNA: TGTGCCTGGAGTGAAGCTATTGGGACAGTAACTTCAGCCCAGCATTTT

D: TRBD1
V: TRBV18
J: TRBJ2-2
size: many
CDR3: CASSQGQENTGELFF
DNA: TGTGCCAGCTCACAGGGACAGGAGAACACCGGGGAGCTGTTTTTT

D: TRBD1
V: TRBV6-1
J: TRBJ1-5
size: -
CDR3: CASGKTGLNQPQHF
DNA: TGTGCCAGCGGGAAGACAGGGTTGAATCAGCCCCAGCATTTT

D: -
V: TRBV13
J: TRBJ2-1
size: -
CDR3: CASSLREPNEQFF
DNA: TGTGCCAGCAGCTTACGGGAGCCCAATGAGCAGTTCTTC

D: -
V: TRBV18
J: TRBJ1-1
size: -
CDR3: CASSLGLTMNTEAFF
DNA: TGTGCCAGCTCACTAGGACTGACCATGAACACTGAAGCTTTCTTT

D: TRBD1
V: TRBV10-3
J: TRBJ2-5
size: -
CDR3: CAISPRTGTLQETQYF
DNA: TGTGCCATCAGTCCTCGGACAGGGACGCTCCAAGAGACCCAGTACTTC

D: TRBD2
V: TRBV7-9
J: TRBJ2-1
size: -
CDR3: CASRGSGRAHNEQFF
DNA: TGTGCCAGCAGGGGAAGCGGGAGGGCCCACAATGAGCAGTTCTTC

D: TRBD1
V: TRBV5-1
J: TRBJ2-7
size: -
CDR3: CASSTGGSGEQYF
DNA: TGCGCCAGCAGCACAGGGGGCTCGGGAGAGCAGTACTTC

D: TRBD1
V: TRBV29-1
J: TRBJ1-2
size: few
CDR3: CSVGQSNYGYTF
DNA: TGCAGCGTGGGACAGAGTAACTATGGCTACACCTTC

D: TRBD1
V: TRBV10-3
J: TRBJ2-7
size: -
CDR3: CAISMGQGGVYEQYF
DNA: TGTGCCATCAGTATGGGACAGGGCGGGGTTTACGAGCAGTACTTC

D: -
V: TRBV5-4
J: TRBJ1-2
size: -
CDR3: CASSLEQSYGYTF
DNA: TGTGCCAGCAGCTTGGAACAGTCCTATGGCTACACCTTC

D: -
V: TRBV19
J: TRBJ2-3
size: -
CDR3: CASSKDQDTQYF
DNA: TGTGCCAGTAGTAAGGATCAGGATACGCAGTATTTT

D: -
V: TRBV19
J: TRBJ1-4
size: -
CDR3: CASSTQATNEKLFF
DNA: TGTGCCAGTAGTACACAAGCAACTAATGAAAAACTGTTTTTT

D: TRBD1
V: TRBV18
J: TRBJ2-7
size: many
CDR3: CASSISGTGIYEQYF
DNA: TGTGCCAGCTCCATATCCGGGACAGGGATATACGAGCAGTACTTC

D: -
V: TRBV7-8
J: TRBJ1-4
size: -
CDR3: CASSLALTNEKLFF
DNA: TGTGCCAGCAGCTTAGCATTAACTAATGAAAAACTGTTTTTT

D: -
V: TRBV30
J: TRBJ2-5
size: few
CDR3: CAWATEGAGTQYF
DNA: TGTGCCTGGGCTACGGAAGGGGCCGGGACCCAGTACTTC

D: -
V: TRBV18
J: TRBJ1-2
size: -
CDR3: CASSPSFGVGYTF
DNA: TGTGCCAGCTCACCAAGCTTCGGGGTTGGCTACACCTTC

D: -
V: TRBV7-3
J: TRBJ2-5
size: -
CDR3: CASSPLGAGETQYF
DNA: TGTGCCAGCAGCCCCCTAGGGGCCGGGGAGACCCAGTACTTC

D: -
V: TRBV2
J: TRBJ2-5
size: -
CDR3: CASSDWGAQYF
DNA: TGTGCCAGCAGTGACTGGGGGGCCCAGTACTTC

D: -
V: TRBV4-3
J: TRBJ1-3
size: -
CDR3: CASSPVAGNGNTIYF
DNA: TGCGCCAGCAGTCCAGTAGCTGGGAATGGAAACACCATATATTTT

D: -
V: TRBV7-8
J: TRBJ1-1
size: few
CDR3: CASSPSVQGEAFF
DNA: TGTGCCAGCAGCCCCTCTGTGCAGGGTGAAGCTTTCTTT

D: -
V: TRBV10-3
J: TRBJ1-4
size: few
CDR3: CAISESPSTNEKLFF
DNA: TGTGCCATCAGTGAGTCCCCCTCAACTAATGAAAAACTGTTTTTT

D: -
V: TRBV6-6
J: TRBJ1-6
size: -
CDR3: CASTAGRPNSPLHF
DNA: TGTGCCAGCACGGCAGGGCGGCCCAATTCACCCCTCCACTTT

D: TRBD1
V: TRBV28
J: TRBJ2-3
size: -
CDR3: CASSTAGTGADTQYF
DNA: TGTGCCAGCAGTACTGCTGGGACAGGGGCAGATACGCAGTATTTT

D: TRBD1
V: TRBV27
J: TRBJ1-1
size: -
CDR3: CASSKAGTGIRYTEAFF
DNA: TGTGCCAGCAGTAAGGCCGGGACAGGGATTAGGTACACTGAAGCTTTCTTT

D: -
V: TRBV28
J: TRBJ1-6
size: -
CDR3: CASSFRQAGVSPLHF
DNA: TGTGCCAGCAGTTTCCGACAGGCCGGGGTTTCACCCCTCCACTTT

D: TRBD2
V: TRBV7-2
J: TRBJ2-1
size: once
CDR3: CASSLGLAGVFQHSDEQFF
DNA: TGTGCCAGCAGCTTAGGACTAGCGGGAGTATTCCAACATTCCGATGAGCAGTTCTTC

D: -
V: TRBV4-1
J: TRBJ1-4
size: once
CDR3: CASSQEIGRGFGTNEKLFF
DNA: TGCGCCAGCAGCCAAGAAATAGGAAGGGGTTTCGGGACTAATGAAAAACTGTTTTTT

D: TRBD1
V: TRBV9
J: TRBJ1-2
size: few
CDR3: CASSVEQGAANYGYTF
DNA: TGTGCCAGCAGCGTAGAACAGGGGGCGGCTAACTATGGCTACACCTTC

D: -
V: TRBV5-4
J: TRBJ1-6
size: few
CDR3: CASSFQGTSSPLHF
DNA: TGTGCCAGCAGCTTCCAGGGGACGAGTTCACCCCTCCACTTT

D: -
V: TRBV2
J: TRBJ2-4
size: few
CDR3: CASGGVESNIQYF
DNA: TGTGCCAGCGGAGGAGTGGAGTCAAACATTCAGTACTTC

D: TRBD2
V: TRBV6-5
J: TRBJ2-7
size: -
CDR3: CASSSPRGGGYEQYF
DNA: TGTGCCAGCAGTTCCCCCCGCGGGGGAGGCTACGAGCAGTACTTC

D: -
V: TRBV5-1
J: TRBJ2-3
size: -
CDR3: CASSLGHSSTDTQYF
DNA: TGCGCCAGCAGCCTAGGACACTCTAGCACAGATACGCAGTATTTT

D: -
V: TRBV5-5
J: TRBJ2-2
size: -
CDR3: CASSSGTVNTGELFF
DNA: TGTGCCAGCAGCAGCGGGACAGTGAACACCGGGGAGCTGTTTTTT

D: TRBD1
V: TRBV6-6
J: TRBJ1-2
size: -
CDR3: CASSSRQGISDGYTF
DNA: TGTGCCAGCAGTTCCCGACAGGGAATTTCGGATGGCTACACCTTC

D: TRBD1
V: TRBV7-2
J: TRBJ2-1
size: few
CDR3: CASSLVQGGNEQFF
DNA: TGTGCCAGCAGCTTAGTACAGGGGGGTAATGAGCAGTTCTTC